One and the same sample provided the 17 T cell receptor beta chains below, sequenced in a study of spatial heterogeneity in lung cancer. Whole-study findings and limits: Mutation tallies in tumors tracked expanded intratumoral alpha and beta TCR counts.

The time point was: sample taken at primary tumor resection. Their recognized antigens are unknown. TCRdb itself ran the 5' RACE reads through MiXCR, one entry per CDR3 protein. The table lists some 2,700 distinct CDR3 sequences, over 25% of them singletons. The material was lung tumor tissue, obtained at surgery. Every receptor here comes from a female donor with early-stage non-small cell lung cancer.

This clonotype was counted ten times or more. The rearrangement joins TRBV20-1 to TRBJ2-7; unclear D gene. The CDR3 extends over 13 amino acids. Germline V lookup: CDR1 DFQATT, CDR2 SNEGSKA (reference sequence). V lost 0 bases and J lost 1, with 7 bases in between. The CDR3 sequence: CSARDLRSYEQYF. The CDR3 bases are TGCAGTGCTAGAGACCTTCGATCCTACGAGCAGTACTTC.

The V and J genes are TRBV9 and TRBJ1-5; maybe TRBD1 (5 bases). The V gene lost 3 bases and the J gene lost 6 bases, with 16 bases spanning the gap. Germline loops: CDR1 SGDLS, CDR2 YYNGEE. The CDR3 length is 15 residues. CDR3 region: CASSETGTLRQPQHF. As DNA, the CDR3 is TGTGCCAGCAGCGAGACCGGGACCCTACGTCAGCCCCAGCATTTT.

This clonotype is large in the sample. The chain couples TRBV11-1 to TRBJ2-1, with D perhaps matching TRBD2 (6 bases). The V end lost 3 bases, the J end lost 5 bases, and 14 bases lay between the germline ends. CDR1 and CDR2 from the germline V gene are SGHAT and FQDESV (reference sequence). The CDR3 has 15 amino acids. Written as DNA, the CDR3 is TGTGCCAGCAGCTTCTGGGACTCTCCTAACAATGAGCAGTTCTTC. It yields the protein CASSFWDSPNNEQFF.

By proportion, this clonotype is medium-sized (0.01 to 0.1%). The chain has TRBV7-9 and TRBJ2-5; a possible D gene is TRBD2 (5 bases). The CDR3 contains 12 residues. Germline V CDR1 and CDR2: SEHNR, FQNEAQ (reference sequence). V was pared by 5 bases and J by 7 bases, with 11 bases between. CDR3 residues: CASSPSAGTQYF. CDR3 DNA: TGTGCCAGCAGCCCCAGCGCGGGGACCCAGTACTTC. Drawing the rest from reference TRBV7-9 and TRBJ2-5, the complete variable domain is DTGVSQNPRHKITKRGQNVTFRCDPISEHNRLYWYRQTLGQGPEFLTYFQNEAQLEKSRLLSDRFSAERPKGSFSTLEIQRTEQGDSAMYLCASSPSAGTQYFGPGTRLLVL.

By share, this clonotype ranks as medium-sized. This chain joins TRBV28 and TRBJ2-7, with TRBD2 matching 13 bases. Germline loops: CDR1 MDHEN, CDR2 SYDVKM. There are 17 residues in the CDR3. V lost 3 bases to trimming and J lost 1 base; unmatched junction nucleotides: 6. CDR3 in amino acids: CASSFHPGLAGSYEQYF. CDR3 bases: TGTGCCAGCAGTTTCCACCCGGGACTAGCGGGATCCTACGAGCAGTACTTC.

This clonotype was counted a few times. This chain uses TRBV3-1 with TRBJ2-3; tentative D call: TRBD1 (5 bases). CDR3 size: 15 residues. Deletions cut 0 bases from V and 7 bases from J, with 14 bases between. Germline V CDR1 and CDR2: LGHDT, YNNKEL (reference sequence). The CDR3 region is CASSQEGAQRNTQYF. For the CDR3, the DNA is TGTGCCAGCAGCCAAGAAGGGGCGCAAAGGAATACGCAGTATTTT.

The V and J genes are TRBV4-2 and TRBJ2-2, with 12 bases aligning to TRBD2. The V and J ends lost 4 bases and 4 bases, in that order; junction bases with no gene match: 4. The CDR3 is 16 amino acids. CDR1 and CDR2 (germline): LGHNA, YNFKEQ. The CDR3 protein is CASSPGLAGSTGELFF. In DNA form, the CDR3 reads TGTGCCAGCAGCCCAGGACTAGCGGGAAGCACCGGGGAGCTGTTTTTT.

V and J are TRBV6-2 or TRBV6-3 and TRBJ2-2; a weak D match, TRBD1 (5 bases). V lost 6 bases and J 7 bases, leaving 12 bases between the germline ends. The CDR3 loop spans 13 amino acids. Germline V lookup: CDR1 MNHEY, CDR2 SVGEGT. The DNA for the CDR3 is TGTGCCAGCAGGCCAGACAGTTACGGGGAGCTGTTTTTT. It is translated as CASRPDSYGELFF.

By frequency in the sample, this clonotype is large. The rearrangement links TRBV20-1 to TRBJ2-1; D might be TRBD1 (6 bases). V was cut by 3 bases and J by 0 bases, with 12 bases left in between. Germline assignment: CDR1 DFQATT and CDR2 SNEGSKA (reference sequence). This CDR3 contains 15 residues. DNA of the CDR3: TGCAGTGCTAGGGGACATTGGAGCTCCTACAATGAGCAGTTCTTC. Protein product: CSARGHWSSYNEQFF.

The rearrangement links TRBV5-6 to TRBJ2-5; 8 nucleotides agree with TRBD2. CDR1 SGHDT and CDR2 YYEEEE come from the germline V gene. With V trimmed by 1 base and J by 5 bases, 13 bases remained unmatched. The CDR3 spans 17 residues. The CDR3 DNA follows: TGTGCCAGCAGCTTGAGGTCGAGCGGGAGAGCACGGGAGACCCAGTACTTC. Encoded protein: CASSLRSSGRARETQYF.

This chain joins TRBV7-1 and TRBJ2-5, with 8 bases lining up with TRBD2. TRBV7-1 is an open reading frame, and its role is uncertain. The CDR3 contains 16 residues. After removal of 3 bases from V and 3 bases from J, the junction contained 9 bases not matched to a gene. CDR3 loop: CASSSALSGSKETQYF. The DNA for the CDR3 is TGTGCCAGCAGCTCGGCCCTCAGCGGGAGCAAAGAGACCCAGTACTTC.

This clonotype is labeled as large (0.1 to 1%). The chain has TRBV7-9 and TRBJ1-2; D not resolved. Germline V gene lookup returns CDR1 SEHNR and CDR2 FQNEAQ (reference sequence). V lost 5 bases and J lost 2, with 6 bases in between. The CDR3 has 12 residues. Here the CDR3 DNA reads TGTGCCAGCAGCCCAGGAAACTATGGCTACACCTTC. It specifies CASSPGNYGYTF.

By frequency in the sample, this clonotype is large. V and J are TRBV20-1 and TRBJ2-3; the match to TRBD2 covers 13 bases. The germline V gene encodes CDR1 DFQATT and CDR2 SNEGSKA (reference sequence). Trimming cost V 2 bases and J 3 bases; bases outside gene matches: 5. The CDR3 length is 16 residues. The DNA of the CDR3 is TGCAGTGCTAGACGGACTAGCGGGAGAGGTACAGATACGCAGTATTTT. Its protein product is CSARRTSGRGTDTQYF.

The chain carries TRBV5-6 and TRBJ2-1; D might be TRBD1 or TRBD2, each matching 5 bases. Trimming removed 0 bases from V and 0 bases from J, with 7 bases in between. Germline V gives CDR1 SGHDT, CDR2 YYEEEE. This CDR3 is built from 15 residues. CDR3 sequence: CASSLAGSSYNEQFF. In DNA form, the CDR3 reads TGTGCCAGCAGCTTGGCAGGGAGCTCCTACAATGAGCAGTTCTTC.

Judged by abundance, this clonotype is medium-sized. The chain uses TRBV23-1 and TRBJ2-3; D uncertain. TRBV23-1 carries the ORF label, with uncertain function. The CDR3 totals 14 residues. The ends were cut back, 4 bases at V and 0 bases at J, with 8 bases in the middle. In DNA, the CDR3 is TGCGCCAGCAGTCCTAGTGCGAGCACAGATACGCAGTATTTT. It codes for CASSPSASTDTQYF.

This clonotype is medium-sized within its sample. This chain uses TRBV4-3 with TRBJ1-4, with D unclear. This CDR3 spans 18 amino acids. Germline V gene sequence: CDR1 LGHNA, CDR2 YSLEER. The V end lost 3 bases, the J end lost 0 bases, and 17 bases lay between the germline ends. CDR3: CASSHLLRGSATNEKLFF. The CDR3 bases are TGCGCCAGCAGCCACCTACTTCGCGGGAGTGCAACTAATGAAAAACTGTTTTTT.

J is TRBJ2-1 and V is TRBV7-9, with D perhaps matching TRBD2 (6 bases). The CDR3 contains 14 residues. The V end lost 0 bases, the J end lost 6 bases, and 9 bases lay between the germline ends. Germline CDR1 reads SEHNR; CDR2 reads FQNEAQ (reference sequence). The CDR3 spells CASSLAVGGNEQFF. In DNA, the CDR3 is TGTGCCAGCAGCTTAGCGGTCGGGGGCAATGAGCAGTTCTTC.